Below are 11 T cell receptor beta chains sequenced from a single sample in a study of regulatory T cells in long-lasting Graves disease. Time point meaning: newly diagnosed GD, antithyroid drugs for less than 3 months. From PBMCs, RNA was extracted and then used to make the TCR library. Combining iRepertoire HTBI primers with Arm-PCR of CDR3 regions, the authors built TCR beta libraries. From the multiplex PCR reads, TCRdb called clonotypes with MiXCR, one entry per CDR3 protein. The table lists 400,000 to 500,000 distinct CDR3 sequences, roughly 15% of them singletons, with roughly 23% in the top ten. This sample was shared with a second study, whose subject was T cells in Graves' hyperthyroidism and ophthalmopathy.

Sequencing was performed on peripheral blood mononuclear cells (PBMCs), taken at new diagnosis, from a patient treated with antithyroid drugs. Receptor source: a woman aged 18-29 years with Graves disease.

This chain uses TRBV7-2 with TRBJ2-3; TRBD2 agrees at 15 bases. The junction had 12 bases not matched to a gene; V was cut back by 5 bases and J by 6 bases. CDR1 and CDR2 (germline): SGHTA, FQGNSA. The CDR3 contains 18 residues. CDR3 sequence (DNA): TGTGCCAGCAGCCCAACGGGTATGGGGACTAGCGGGAGGGATACGCAGTATTTT. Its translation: CASSPTGMGTSGRDTQYF.

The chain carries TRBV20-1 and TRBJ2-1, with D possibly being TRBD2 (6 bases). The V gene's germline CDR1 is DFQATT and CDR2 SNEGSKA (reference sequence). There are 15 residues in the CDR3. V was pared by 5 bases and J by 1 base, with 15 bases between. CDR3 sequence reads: CSAFGPSVSYNEQFF. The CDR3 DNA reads TGCAGTGCTTTTGGGCCTAGCGTTTCCTACAATGAGCAGTTCTTC.

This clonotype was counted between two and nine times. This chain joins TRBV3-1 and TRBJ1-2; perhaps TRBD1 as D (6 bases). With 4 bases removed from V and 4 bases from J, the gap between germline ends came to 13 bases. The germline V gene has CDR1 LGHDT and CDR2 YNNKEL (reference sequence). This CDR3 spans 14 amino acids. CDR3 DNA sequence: TGTGCCAGCAGCCTGAGGACAGAGGTCTATGGCTACACCTTC. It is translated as CASSLRTEVYGYTF.

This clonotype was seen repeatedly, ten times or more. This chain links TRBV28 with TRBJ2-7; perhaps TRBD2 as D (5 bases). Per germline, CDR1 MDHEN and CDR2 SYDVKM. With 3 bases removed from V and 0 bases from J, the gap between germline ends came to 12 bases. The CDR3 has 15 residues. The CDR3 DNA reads TGTGCCAGCAGTTTTTGGCGGAGGAGCTCCTACGAGCAGTACTTC. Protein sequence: CASSFWRRSSYEQYF.

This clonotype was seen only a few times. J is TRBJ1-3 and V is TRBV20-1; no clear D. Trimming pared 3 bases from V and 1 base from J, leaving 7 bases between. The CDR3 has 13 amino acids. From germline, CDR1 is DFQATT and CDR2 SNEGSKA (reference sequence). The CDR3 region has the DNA TGCAGTGCTAGCCGAGGATCTGGAAACACCATATATTTT. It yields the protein CSASRGSGNTIYF.

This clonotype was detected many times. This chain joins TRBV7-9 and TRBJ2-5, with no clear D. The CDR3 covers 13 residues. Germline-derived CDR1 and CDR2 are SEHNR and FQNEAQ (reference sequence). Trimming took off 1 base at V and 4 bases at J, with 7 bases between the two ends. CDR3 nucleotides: TGTGCCAGCAGCTTAGATGGGCGAGAGACCCAGTACTTC. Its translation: CASSLDGRETQYF. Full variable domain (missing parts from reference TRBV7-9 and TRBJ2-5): DTGVSQNPRHKITKRGQNVTFRCDPISEHNRLYWYRQTLGQGPEFLTYFQNEAQLEKSRLLSDRFSAERPKGSFSTLEIQRTEQGDSAMYLCASSLDGRETQYFGPGTRLLVL.

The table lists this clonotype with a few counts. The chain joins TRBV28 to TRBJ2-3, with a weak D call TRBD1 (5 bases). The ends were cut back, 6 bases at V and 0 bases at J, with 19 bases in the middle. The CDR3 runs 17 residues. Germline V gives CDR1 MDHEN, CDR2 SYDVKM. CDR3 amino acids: CASSSFPLGASTDTQYF. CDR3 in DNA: TGTGCCAGCAGCAGTTTTCCCTTAGGGGCTAGCACAGATACGCAGTATTTT.

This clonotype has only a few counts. The CDR3 coding sequence is TGTGCCAGCAGCTTGGGGGGGTTAACTAGCGCCGACCGAACCTACGAGCAGTACTTC. Its translation is CASSLGGLTSADRTYEQYF. The J gene is TRBJ2-7, the V gene TRBV5-8; TRBD2 matches at 7 bases. The germline CDR1 and CDR2 sequences are SGHTS and YDEGEE. The CDR3 has 19 amino acids. J gave up 2 bases and V 0 bases, and 17 bases lay outside the gene matches.

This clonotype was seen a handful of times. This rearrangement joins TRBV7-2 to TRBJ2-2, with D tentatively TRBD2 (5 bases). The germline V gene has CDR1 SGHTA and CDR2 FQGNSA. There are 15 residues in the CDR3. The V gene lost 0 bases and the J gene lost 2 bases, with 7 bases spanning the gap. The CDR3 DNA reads TGTGCCAGCAGCTTAGCGGGAGATAACACCGGGGAGCTGTTTTTT. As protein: CASSLAGDNTGELFF.

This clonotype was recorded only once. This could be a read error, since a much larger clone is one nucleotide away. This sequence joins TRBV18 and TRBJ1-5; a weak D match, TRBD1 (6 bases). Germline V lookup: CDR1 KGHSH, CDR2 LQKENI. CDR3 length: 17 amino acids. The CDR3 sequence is CGSSPLFGGVRNQPQHF. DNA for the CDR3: TGTGGCAGCTCACCACTCTTTGGGGGCGTGAGGAATCAGCCCCAGCATTTT.

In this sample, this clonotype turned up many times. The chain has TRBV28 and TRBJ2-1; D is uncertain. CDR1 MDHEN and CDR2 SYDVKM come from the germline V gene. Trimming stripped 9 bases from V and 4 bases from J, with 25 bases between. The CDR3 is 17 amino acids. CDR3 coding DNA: TGTGCCAGTACCCACGGTTCATCCCGACGAGATTACAATGAGCAGTTCTTC. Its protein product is CASTHGSSRRDYNEQFF.